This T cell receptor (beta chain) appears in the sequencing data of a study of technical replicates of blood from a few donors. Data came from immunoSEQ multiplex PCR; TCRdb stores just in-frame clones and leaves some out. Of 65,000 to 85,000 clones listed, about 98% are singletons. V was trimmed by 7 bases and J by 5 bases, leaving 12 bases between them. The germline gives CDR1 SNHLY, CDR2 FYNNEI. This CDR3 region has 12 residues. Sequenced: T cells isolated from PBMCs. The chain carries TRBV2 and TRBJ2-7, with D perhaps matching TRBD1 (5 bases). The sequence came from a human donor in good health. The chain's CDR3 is CASTQTVHEQYF. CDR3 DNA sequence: TGTGCCAGCACCCAGACAGTCCACGAGCAGTACTTC.